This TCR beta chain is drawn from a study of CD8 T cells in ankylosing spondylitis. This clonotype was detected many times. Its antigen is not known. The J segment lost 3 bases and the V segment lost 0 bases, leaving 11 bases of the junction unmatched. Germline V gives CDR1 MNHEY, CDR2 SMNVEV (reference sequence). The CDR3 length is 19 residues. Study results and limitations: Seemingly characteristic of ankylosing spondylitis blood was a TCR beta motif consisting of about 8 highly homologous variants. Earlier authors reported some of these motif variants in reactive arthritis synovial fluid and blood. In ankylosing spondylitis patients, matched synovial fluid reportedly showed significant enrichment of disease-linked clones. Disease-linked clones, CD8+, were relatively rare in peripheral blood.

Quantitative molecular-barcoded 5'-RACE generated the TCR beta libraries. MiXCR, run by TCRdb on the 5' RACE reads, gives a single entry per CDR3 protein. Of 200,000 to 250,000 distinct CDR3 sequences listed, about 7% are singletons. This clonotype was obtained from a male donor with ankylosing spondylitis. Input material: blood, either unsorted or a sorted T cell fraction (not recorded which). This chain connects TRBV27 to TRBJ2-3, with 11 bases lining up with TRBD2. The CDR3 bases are TGTGCCAGCAGTTTATCGAACTTAGCGGGAGGGCCAGGGACAGATACGCAGTATTTT. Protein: CASSLSNLAGGPGTDTQYF.